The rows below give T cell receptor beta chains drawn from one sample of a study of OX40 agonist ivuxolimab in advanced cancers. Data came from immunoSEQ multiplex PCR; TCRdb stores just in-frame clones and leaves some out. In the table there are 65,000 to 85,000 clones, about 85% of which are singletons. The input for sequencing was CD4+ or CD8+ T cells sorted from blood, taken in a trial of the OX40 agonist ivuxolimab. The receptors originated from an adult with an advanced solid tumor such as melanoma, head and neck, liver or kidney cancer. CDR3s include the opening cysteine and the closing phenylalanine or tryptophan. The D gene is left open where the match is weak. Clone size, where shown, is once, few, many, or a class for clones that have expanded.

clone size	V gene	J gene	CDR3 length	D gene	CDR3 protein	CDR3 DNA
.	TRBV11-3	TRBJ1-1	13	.	CASSSPRRAEAFF	TGTGCCAGCAGTTCCCCCCGACGGGCCGAAGCTTTCTTT
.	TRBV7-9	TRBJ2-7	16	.	CASSLSPTVGTYEQYF	TGTGCCAGCAGCTTAAGCCCAACAGTGGGAACCTACGAGCAGTACTTC
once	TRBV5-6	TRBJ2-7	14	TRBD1	CASSWDRGSYEQYF	TGTGCCAGCAGTTGGGACAGGGGATCGTACGAGCAGTACTTC
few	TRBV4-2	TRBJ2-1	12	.	CASSQDVNEQFF	TGTGCCAGCAGCCAAGATGTGAATGAGCAGTTCTTC
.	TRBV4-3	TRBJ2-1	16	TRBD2	CASSQDPGLAYNEQFF	TGCGCCAGCAGCCAAGATCCGGGACTAGCGTACAATGAGCAGTTCTTC
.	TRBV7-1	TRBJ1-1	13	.	CASSLARAGEAFF	TGTGCCAGCAGCTTAGCCCGAGCGGGGGAAGCTTTCTTT
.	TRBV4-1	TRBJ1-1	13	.	CASSQGVNTEAFF	TGCGCCAGCAGCCAAGGAGTGAACACTGAAGCTTTCTTT
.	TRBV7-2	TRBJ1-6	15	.	CASSLNRVHNSPLHF	TGTGCCAGCAGCTTAAACAGGGTACACAATTCACCCCTCCACTTT
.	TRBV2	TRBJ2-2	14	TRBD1	CASIGGVGTGELFF	TGTGCCAGCATAGGGGGCGTGGGGACCGGGGAGCTGTTTTTT
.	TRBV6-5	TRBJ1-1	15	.	CASSPTREPGERAFF	TGTGCCAGCAGCCCGACCCGCGAACCAGGGGAGCGAGCTTTCTTT
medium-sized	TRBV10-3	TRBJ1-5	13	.	CASQPTDNQPQHF	TGTGCCAGCCAACCGACGGACAATCAGCCCCAGCATTTT
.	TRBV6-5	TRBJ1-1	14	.	CASRPDRYEGEAFF	TGTGCCAGCAGGCCCGACAGGTATGAGGGTGAAGCTTTCTTT
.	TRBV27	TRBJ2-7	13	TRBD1	CASRGTATYEQYF	TGTGCCAGCAGGGGGACAGCAACCTACGAGCAGTACTTC
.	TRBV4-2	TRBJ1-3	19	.	CASSKLPLAGRLSGNTIYF	TGTGCCAGCAGCAAATTACCCTTGGCGGGGAGATTGTCTGGAAACACCATATATTTT
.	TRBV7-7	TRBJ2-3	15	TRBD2	CASSLGLADTDTQYF	TGTGCTAGCAGCTTAGGACTAGCGGACACAGATACGCAGTATTTT
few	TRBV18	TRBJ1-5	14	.	CASSPMTGAQPQHF	TGTGCCAGCTCACCAATGACAGGCGCGCAGCCCCAGCATTTT
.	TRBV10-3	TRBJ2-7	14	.	CAISESDGPYEQYF	TGTGCCATCAGTGAGTCAGACGGCCCCTACGAGCAGTACTTC
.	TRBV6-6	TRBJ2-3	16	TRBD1	CASSYPPGQGADTQYF	TGTGCCAGCAGTTATCCTCCGGGACAGGGGGCGGATACGCAGTATTTT
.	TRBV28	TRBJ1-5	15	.	CASSFRGAGNQPQHF	TGTGCCAGCAGTTTTAGGGGGGCCGGCAATCAGCCCCAGCATTTT
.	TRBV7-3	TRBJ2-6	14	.	CASSLNLGANVLTF	TGTGCCAGCAGCTTAAACCTCGGGGCCAACGTCCTGACTTTC
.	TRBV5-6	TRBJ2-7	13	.	CASSLLGAYEQYF	TGTGCCAGCAGCTTGCTGGGGGCCTACGAGCAGTACTTC
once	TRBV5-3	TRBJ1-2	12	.	CARSLEFYGYTF	TGTGCCAGAAGCTTGGAATTTTATGGCTACACCTTC